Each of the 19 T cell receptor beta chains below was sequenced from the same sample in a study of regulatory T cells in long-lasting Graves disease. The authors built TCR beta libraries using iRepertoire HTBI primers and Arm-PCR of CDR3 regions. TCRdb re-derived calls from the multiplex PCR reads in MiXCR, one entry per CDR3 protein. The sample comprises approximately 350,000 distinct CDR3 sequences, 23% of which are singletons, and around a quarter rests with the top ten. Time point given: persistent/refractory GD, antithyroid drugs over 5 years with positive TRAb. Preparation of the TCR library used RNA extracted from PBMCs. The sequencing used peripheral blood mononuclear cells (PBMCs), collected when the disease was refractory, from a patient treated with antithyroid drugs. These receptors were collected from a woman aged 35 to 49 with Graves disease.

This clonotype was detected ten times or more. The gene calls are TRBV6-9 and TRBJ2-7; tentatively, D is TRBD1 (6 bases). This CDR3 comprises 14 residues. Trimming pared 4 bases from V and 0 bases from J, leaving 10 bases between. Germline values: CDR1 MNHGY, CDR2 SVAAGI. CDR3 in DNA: TGTGCCAGCAGTTTAGGACAGATCTCCTACGAGCAGTACTTC. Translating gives CASSLGQISYEQYF.

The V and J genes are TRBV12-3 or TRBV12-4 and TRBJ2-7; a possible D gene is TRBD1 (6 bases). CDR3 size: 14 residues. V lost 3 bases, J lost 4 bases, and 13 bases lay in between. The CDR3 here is CASSLWQGKYEQYF. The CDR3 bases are TGTGCCAGCAGTTTGTGGCAGGGGAAGTACGAGCAGTACTTC.

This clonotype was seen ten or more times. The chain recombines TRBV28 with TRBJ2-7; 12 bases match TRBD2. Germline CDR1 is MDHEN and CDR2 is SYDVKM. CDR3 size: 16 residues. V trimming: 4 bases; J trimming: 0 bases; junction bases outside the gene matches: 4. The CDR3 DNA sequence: TGTGCCAGCAGTTATGAGACTAGCGGGAGCTCCTACGAGCAGTACTTC. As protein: CASSYETSGSSYEQYF.

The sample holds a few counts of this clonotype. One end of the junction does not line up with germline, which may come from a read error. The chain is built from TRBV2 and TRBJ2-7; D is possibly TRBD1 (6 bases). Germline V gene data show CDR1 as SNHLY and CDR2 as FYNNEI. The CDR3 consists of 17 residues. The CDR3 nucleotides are TGTGCCAGCAGCCACTACCATACAGGGAGTAGTTCCTGCGAGCAGTACTTC. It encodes CASSHYHTGSSSCEQYF. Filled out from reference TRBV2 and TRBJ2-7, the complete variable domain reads EPEVTQTPSHQVTQMGQEVILRCVPISNHLYFYWYRQILGQKVEFLVSFYNNEISEKSEIFDDQFSVERPDGSNFTLKIRSTKLEDSAMYFCASSHYHTGSSSCEQYFGPGTRLTVT.

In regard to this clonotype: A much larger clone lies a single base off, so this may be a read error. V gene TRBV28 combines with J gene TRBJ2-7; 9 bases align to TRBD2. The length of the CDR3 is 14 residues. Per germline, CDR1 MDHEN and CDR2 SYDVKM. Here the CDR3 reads CAGSLSGRLYEQYF. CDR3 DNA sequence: TGTGCCGGCAGTTTAAGCGGGAGGCTCTACGAGCAGTACTTC.

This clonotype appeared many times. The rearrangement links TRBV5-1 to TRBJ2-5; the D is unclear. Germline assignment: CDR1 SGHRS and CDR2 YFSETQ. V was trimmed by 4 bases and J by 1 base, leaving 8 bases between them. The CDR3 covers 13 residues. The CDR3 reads CASSQDSQETQYF. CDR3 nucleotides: TGCGCCAGCAGCCAAGACTCCCAAGAGACCCAGTACTTC.

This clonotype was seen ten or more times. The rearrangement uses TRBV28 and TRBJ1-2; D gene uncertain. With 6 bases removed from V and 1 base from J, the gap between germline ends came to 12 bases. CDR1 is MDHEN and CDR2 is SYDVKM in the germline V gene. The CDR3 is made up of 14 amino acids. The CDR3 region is CASSQADLNYGYTF. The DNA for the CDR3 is TGTGCCAGCAGCCAAGCAGATCTTAACTATGGCTACACCTTC.

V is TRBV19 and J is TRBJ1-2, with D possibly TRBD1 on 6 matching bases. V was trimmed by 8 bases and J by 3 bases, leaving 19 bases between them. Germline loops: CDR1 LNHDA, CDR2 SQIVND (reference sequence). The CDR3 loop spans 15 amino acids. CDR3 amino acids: CASGARGDQDYGYTF. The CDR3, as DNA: TGTGCCAGTGGGGCAAGGGGGGACCAGGACTATGGCTACACCTTC.

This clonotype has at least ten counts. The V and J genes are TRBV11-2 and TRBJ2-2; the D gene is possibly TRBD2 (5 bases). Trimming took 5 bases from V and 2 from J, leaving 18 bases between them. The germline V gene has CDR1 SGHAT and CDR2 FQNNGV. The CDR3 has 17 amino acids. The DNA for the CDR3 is TGTGCCAGCAGCCCATTGAAAGCGGTACTTAACACCGGGGAGCTGTTTTTT. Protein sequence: CASSPLKAVLNTGELFF.

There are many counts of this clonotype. The CDR3 reads CASSQHVGREQYF. The CDR3 coding sequence is TGTGCCAGCAGCCAACACGTAGGGCGCGAGCAGTACTTC. This sequence joins TRBV16 and TRBJ2-7; D is uncertain. Germline V gene lookup returns CDR1 KGHSY and CDR2 FQNENV. V lost 2 bases to trimming and J lost 6 bases, with 11 bases between them. The CDR3 extends over 13 amino acids.

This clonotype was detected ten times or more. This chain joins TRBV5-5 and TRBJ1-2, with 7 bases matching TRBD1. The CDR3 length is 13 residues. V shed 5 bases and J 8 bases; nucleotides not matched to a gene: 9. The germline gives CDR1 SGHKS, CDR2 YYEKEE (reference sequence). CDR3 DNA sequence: TGTGCCAGCAGTTTCCAGGGGGGTCTCGGCTACACCTTC. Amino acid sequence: CASSFQGGLGYTF.

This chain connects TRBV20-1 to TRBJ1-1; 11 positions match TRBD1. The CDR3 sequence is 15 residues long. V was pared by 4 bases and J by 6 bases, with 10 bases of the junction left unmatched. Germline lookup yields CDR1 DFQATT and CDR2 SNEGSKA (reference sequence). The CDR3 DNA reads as TGCAGTGCTACACCTCCGGGACAGGGGGGCTCTGAAGCTTTCTTT. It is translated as CSATPPGQGGSEAFF.

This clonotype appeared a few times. CDR3 protein: CASSSKKPERMNTEAFF. In DNA form, the CDR3 reads TGTGCCAGCAGCTCAAAAAAACCAGAGAGGATGAACACTGAAGCTTTCTTT. The chain carries TRBV7-9 and TRBJ1-1; D unclear. This CDR3 comprises 17 residues. Germline V gene data show CDR1 as SEHNR and CDR2 as FQNEAQ (reference sequence). V was trimmed by 4 bases and J by 0 bases, leaving 18 bases between them.

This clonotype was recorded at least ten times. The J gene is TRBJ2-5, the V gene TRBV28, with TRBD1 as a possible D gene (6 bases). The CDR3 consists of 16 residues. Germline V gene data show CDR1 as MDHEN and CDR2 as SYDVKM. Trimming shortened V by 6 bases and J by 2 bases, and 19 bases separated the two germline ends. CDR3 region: CASRRPNRATQETQYF. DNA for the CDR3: TGTGCCAGCAGACGACCCAACAGGGCAACGCAAGAGACCCAGTACTTC.

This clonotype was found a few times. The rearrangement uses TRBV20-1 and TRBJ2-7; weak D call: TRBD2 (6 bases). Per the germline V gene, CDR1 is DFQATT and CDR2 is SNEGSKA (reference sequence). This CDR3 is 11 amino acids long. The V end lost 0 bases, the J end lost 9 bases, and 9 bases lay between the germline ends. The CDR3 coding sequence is TGCAGTGCTAGAGATCTGGGAGGGCAGTACTTC. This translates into CSARDLGGQYF.

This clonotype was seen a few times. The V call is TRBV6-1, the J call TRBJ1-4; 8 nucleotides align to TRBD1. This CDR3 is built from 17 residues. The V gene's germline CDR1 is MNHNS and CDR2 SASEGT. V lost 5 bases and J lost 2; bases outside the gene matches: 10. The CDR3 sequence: CASSPGTGLGTNEKLFF. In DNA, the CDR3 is TGTGCCAGCAGTCCTGGGACAGGTCTGGGGACTAATGAAAAACTGTTTTTT.

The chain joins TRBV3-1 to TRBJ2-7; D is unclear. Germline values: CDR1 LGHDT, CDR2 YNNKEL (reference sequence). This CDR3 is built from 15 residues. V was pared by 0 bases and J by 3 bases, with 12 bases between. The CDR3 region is CASSQEWMSRYEQYF. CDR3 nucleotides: TGTGCCAGCAGCCAAGAGTGGATGTCACGCTACGAGCAGTACTTC.

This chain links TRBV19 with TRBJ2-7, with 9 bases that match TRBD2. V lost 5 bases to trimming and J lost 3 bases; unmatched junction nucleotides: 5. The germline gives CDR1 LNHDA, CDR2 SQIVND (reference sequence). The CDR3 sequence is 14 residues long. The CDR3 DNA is TGTGCCAGTAGTGTGCTACTAGCGGGCTACGAGCAGTACTTC. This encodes CASSVLLAGYEQYF. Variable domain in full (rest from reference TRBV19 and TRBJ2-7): DGGITQSPKYLFRKEGQNVTLSCEQNLNHDAMYWYRQDPGQGLRLIYYSQIVNDFQKGDIAEGYSVSREKKESFPLTVTSAQKNPTAFYLCASSVLLAGYEQYFGPGTRLTVT.

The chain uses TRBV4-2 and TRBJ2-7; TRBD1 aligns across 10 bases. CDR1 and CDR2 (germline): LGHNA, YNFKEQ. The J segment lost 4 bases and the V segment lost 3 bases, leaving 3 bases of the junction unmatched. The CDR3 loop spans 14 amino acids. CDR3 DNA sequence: TGTGCCAGCAGCCACGGGACAGGGGAATACGAGCAGTACTTC. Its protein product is CASSHGTGEYEQYF.